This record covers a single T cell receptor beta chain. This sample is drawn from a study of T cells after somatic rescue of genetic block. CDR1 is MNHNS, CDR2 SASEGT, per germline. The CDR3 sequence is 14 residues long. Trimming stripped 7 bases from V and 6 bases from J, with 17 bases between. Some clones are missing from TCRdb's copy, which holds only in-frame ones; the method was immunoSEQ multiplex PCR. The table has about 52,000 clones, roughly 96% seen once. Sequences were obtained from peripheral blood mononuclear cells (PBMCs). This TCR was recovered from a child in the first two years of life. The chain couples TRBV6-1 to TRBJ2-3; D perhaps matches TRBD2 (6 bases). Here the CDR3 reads CASIMVQEGDTQYF. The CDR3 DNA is TGTGCCAGCATCATGGTCCAGGAGGGGGATACGCAGTATTTT.